The next 23 T cell receptor beta chains were all read from a single sample in a study of blood T cells in healthy people across ages. PCR was performed a second time for about 7 to 12 cycles using a sample-barcoded 5' primer and a J-beta primer mix. Each CDR3 protein gets one entry after TCRdb re-called the 5' RACE reads with MiXCR. The data show around 1.5 million distinct CDR3 sequences, about 31% seen once. Specimen: blood. These TCRs come from a woman aged 25 to 39 in good health.

The V and J genes are TRBV2 and TRBJ1-5; TRBD1 might be the D (6 bases). The CDR3 runs to 18 residues. V dropped 8 bases and J dropped 0 bases, with 23 bases sitting between them. Germline CDR1 is SNHLY and CDR2 is FYNNEI. The CDR3 coding sequence is TGTGCCAGCGCACCACCGAATAGGGGGGGAATTAGCAATCAGCCCCAGCATTTT. This encodes CASAPPNRGGISNQPQHF.

The CDR3 DNA follows: TGCGCCAGCAGTGAGACTAGCGGGGATCAAGAGACCCAGTACTTC. Its translation: CASSETSGDQETQYF. The chain couples TRBV10-1 to TRBJ2-5; TRBD2 matches at 10 bases. Germline assignment: CDR1 WNHNN and CDR2 SYGVQD (reference sequence). V was pared by 2 bases and J by 2 bases, with 2 bases of the junction left unmatched. The CDR3 extends over 15 amino acids.

This clonotype was counted a few times. This chain links TRBV5-1 with TRBJ2-4; D perhaps matches TRBD2 (6 bases). Germline values: CDR1 SGHRS, CDR2 YFSETQ. Trimming stripped 2 bases from V and 6 bases from J, with 12 bases between. This CDR3 contains 14 residues. The CDR3 is CASSFCGGTNIQYF. Written as DNA, the CDR3 is TGCGCCAGCAGCTTCTGTGGGGGGACAAACATTCAGTACTTC.

The chain employs TRBV20-1 and TRBJ2-2; D gene uncertain. The length of the CDR3 is 13 residues. Germline values: CDR1 DFQATT, CDR2 SNEGSKA (reference sequence). Trimming shortened V by 7 bases and J by 0 bases, and 9 bases separated the two germline ends. The CDR3 spells CSVFHANTGELFF. CDR3 DNA sequence: TGCAGTGTTTTCCATGCGAACACCGGGGAGCTGTTTTTT.

This chain uses TRBV4-1 with TRBJ1-2; D perhaps matches TRBD1 (6 bases). The CDR3 has 15 amino acids. V lost 2 bases and J lost 4, with 14 bases in between. Germline V gene lookup returns CDR1 MGHRA and CDR2 YSYEKL. The CDR3 here is CASSQPRGFGYGYTF. DNA of the CDR3: TGCGCCAGCAGCCAACCCAGGGGTTTTGGCTATGGCTACACCTTC.

V usage is TRBV3-1 and J usage is TRBJ2-7; the D is unclear. The V gene's germline CDR1 is LGHDT and CDR2 YNNKEL (reference sequence). This CDR3 spans 15 amino acids. V was trimmed by 0 bases and J by 0 bases, leaving 9 bases between them. For the CDR3, the DNA is TGTGCCAGCAGCCAAGATCTCAGGAACTCCTACGAGCAGTACTTC. Amino acids: CASSQDLRNSYEQYF.

The chain combines TRBV28 with TRBJ2-5; TRBD1 might be the D (5 bases). V lost 3 bases and J 5 bases, leaving 7 bases between the germline ends. There are 12 residues in the CDR3. CDR1 and CDR2 from the germline V gene are MDHEN and SYDVKM. The DNA of the CDR3 is TGTGCCAGCAGTTTGACAGTGGAGACCCAGTACTTC. Protein product: CASSLTVETQYF.

This chain uses TRBV6-1 with TRBJ2-1; perhaps TRBD2 as D (7 bases). Trimming shortened V by 1 base and J by 4 bases, and 11 bases separated the two germline ends. CDR1 and CDR2 from the germline V gene are MNHNS and SASEGT. CDR3 length: 15 residues. The CDR3 spells CASSEDGGAYNEQFF. The DNA of the CDR3 is TGTGCCAGCAGTGAAGATGGGGGGGCTTACAATGAGCAGTTCTTC.

This clonotype appeared a few times. This sequence joins TRBV6-1 and TRBJ2-5; a possible D gene is TRBD2 (6 bases). The CDR3 contains 13 residues. Between the trimmed V and J ends, which lost 7 bases and 2 bases, there was a span of 11 bases. Germline assignment: CDR1 MNHNS and CDR2 SASEGT. CDR3 sequence reads: CASTGDLQETQYF. CDR3 nucleotides: TGTGCCAGCACCGGGGACTTACAAGAGACCCAGTACTTC.

The chain uses TRBV10-3 and TRBJ2-3; maybe TRBD1 (6 bases). The V end was cut by 6 bases, the J end by 3 bases, with 16 bases between. CDR1 and CDR2 from the germline V gene are ENHRY and SYGVKD. The CDR3 length is 15 residues. The CDR3 here is CAISQTGSRTDTQYF. The DNA of the CDR3 is TGTGCCATCAGCCAGACAGGTTCCCGTACAGATACGCAGTATTTT.

The J gene is TRBJ1-1, the V gene TRBV10-3, with D possibly being TRBD1 (6 bases). The CDR3 consists of 12 residues. Per the germline V gene, CDR1 is ENHRY and CDR2 is SYGVKD. The germline V and J ends were trimmed by 4 bases and 7 bases, with 10 bases remaining between them. CDR3 bases: TGTGCCATCAGTGTATCCAGGGGTGAAGCTTTCTTT. It is translated as CAISVSRGEAFF.

The V and J genes are TRBV20-1 and TRBJ2-2, with TRBD2 matching over 8 bases. This CDR3 is built from 17 residues. V trimming: 0 bases; J trimming: 4 bases; junction bases outside the gene matches: 10. CDR1 is DFQATT, CDR2 SNEGSKA, per germline (reference sequence). CDR3 sequence: CSARDRRGGLSTGELFF. CDR3 coding DNA: TGCAGTGCTAGAGATCGTCGGGGGGGGCTCAGCACCGGGGAGCTGTTTTTT.

The V and J genes are TRBV5-1 and TRBJ1-1; no definite D call. This CDR3 spans 13 amino acids. Germline CDR1 reads SGHRS; CDR2 reads YFSETQ. The ends were cut back, 0 bases at V and 11 bases at J, with 14 bases in the middle. CDR3 sequence: CASSLADPSGAFF. The CDR3 DNA sequence: TGCGCCAGCAGCTTGGCCGACCCCTCAGGCGCTTTCTTT.

This clonotype was seen a few times. The V and J genes are TRBV14 and TRBJ2-1; D unresolved. CDR1 SGHDN and CDR2 FVKESK come from the germline V gene. The CDR3 length is 15 residues. V was pared by 1 base and J by 6 bases, with 13 bases between. In nucleotides, the CDR3 is TGTGCCAGCAGCCAAGGTCTGAATTTGGTCAATGAGCAGTTCTTC. Residues: CASSQGLNLVNEQFF. The entire variable domain, with the rest obtained from reference TRBV14 and TRBJ2-1, is as follows: EAGVTQFPSHSVIEKGQTVTLRCDPISGHDNLYWYRRVMGKEIKFLLHFVKESKQDESGMPNNRFLAERTGGTYSTLKVQPAELEDSGVYFCASSQGLNLVNEQFFGPGTRLTVL.

The rearrangement links TRBV7-3 to TRBJ2-6; the D gene is possibly TRBD2 (6 bases). The CDR3 has 16 amino acids. V lost 3 bases and J 0 bases, leaving 9 bases between the germline ends. Per the germline V gene, CDR1 is SGHTA and CDR2 is FQGTGA. CDR3 nucleotides: TGTGCCAGCAGCTTGTGGAGGGCCTCTGGGGCCAACGTCCTGACTTTC. This translates into CASSLWRASGANVLTF.

About this clonotype: One end of the junction is discordant with germline, which a read error may explain. The rearrangement joins TRBV12-3 or TRBV12-4 to TRBJ2-1; 8 bases agree with TRBD2. The length of the CDR3 is 15 residues. The CDR3 nucleotides read TGTGCCAGCAGTGTAGCGGGAACCCCCTACAATGAGCAGTTCTTC. Protein product: CASSVAGTPYNEQFF.

This chain connects TRBV20-1 to TRBJ2-1, with D possibly called TRBD1 or TRBD2 (5 bases each). Per the germline V gene, CDR1 is DFQATT and CDR2 is SNEGSKA (reference sequence). The CDR3 contains 16 residues. V lost 3 bases and J 4 bases, leaving 19 bases between the germline ends. CDR3 region: CSAREVGVTVYNEQFF. CDR3 nucleotide sequence: TGCAGTGCTAGGGAGGTAGGGGTAACTGTATACAATGAGCAGTTCTTC.

The J gene is TRBJ2-5, the V gene TRBV7-8, with D uncertain. Trimming shortened V by 5 bases and J by 1 base, and 11 bases separated the two germline ends. In germline, CDR1 is SGHVS, CDR2 FQNEAQ. This CDR3 is built from 14 residues. For the CDR3, the DNA is TGTGCCAGCAGCCCCCTGGAGCTCCAAGAGACCCAGTACTTC. This codes for CASSPLELQETQYF.

The chain carries TRBV20-1 and TRBJ2-5; D ambiguous. Germline V gene lookup returns CDR1 DFQATT and CDR2 SNEGSKA (reference sequence). The CDR3 totals 17 residues. Trimming stripped 4 bases from V and 2 bases from J, with 23 bases between. The CDR3 DNA follows: TGCAGTGCTACCCTCAGAGGTCTCCTCTCCTTACAAGAGACCCAGTACTTC. Encoded protein: CSATLRGLLSLQETQYF.

This clonotype was seen more than once but under ten times. This chain joins TRBV6-2 or TRBV6-3 and TRBJ1-2; 8 bases agree with TRBD1. There are 16 residues in the CDR3. Germline V gene lookup returns CDR1 MNHEY and CDR2 SVGEGT. The junction had 9 bases not matched to a gene; V was cut back by 2 bases and J by 4 bases. CDR3: CASSYPPSDRGYGYTF. Written as DNA, the CDR3 is TGTGCCAGCAGTTACCCTCCTTCAGACAGGGGCTATGGCTACACCTTC.

The CDR3 sequence is CASSLDGGREKLFF. The CDR3, as DNA: TGTGCCAGCAGCTTAGACGGGGGGAGAGAAAAACTGTTTTTT. V usage is TRBV7-8 and J usage is TRBJ1-4; perhaps TRBD1 as D (5 bases). Per germline, CDR1 SGHVS and CDR2 FQNEAQ. CDR3 length: 14 residues. The V gene lost 1 base and the J gene lost 8 bases, with 11 bases spanning the gap. Looking up the rest from reference TRBV7-8 and TRBJ1-4 gives the full variable domain: GAGVSQSPRYKVAKRGQDVALRCDPISGHVSLFWYQQALGQGPEFLTYFQNEAQLDKSGLPSDRFFAERPEGSVSTLKIQRTQQEDSAVYLCASSLDGGREKLFFGSGTQLSVL.

The rearrangement uses TRBV28 and TRBJ2-7; 9 positions agree with TRBD1. V shed 10 bases and J 4 bases; nucleotides not matched to a gene: 8. Per the germline V gene, CDR1 is MDHEN and CDR2 is SYDVKM. The CDR3 is 13 amino acids. CDR3 residues: CATEGQGKYEQYF. In DNA form, the CDR3 reads TGTGCCACCGAAGGACAGGGGAAGTACGAGCAGTACTTC.

There are a few counts of this clonotype. A read error may account for a junction end that differs from germline. This chain links TRBV4-1 with TRBJ2-7, with D uncertain. The germline V gene has CDR1 MGHRA and CDR2 YSYEKL. CDR3 size: 13 residues. CDR3 in DNA: TGCGCCAACAGCCAAGTTGTTAACTACGAGCAGTACTTC. It is translated as CANSQVVNYEQYF.